Each of the 21 T cell receptor beta chains below was sequenced from the same sample in a study of blood T cell repertoires in COVID-19. The assay was immunoSEQ multiplex PCR, and TCRdb's table has in-frame clones only and misses some. The repertoire includes about 130,000 clones, 90% of them detected once, and 3% to 4% sits in the top ten. Sequencing was carried out using peripheral blood. The receptors derive from a man aged 45-65 years with active COVID-19.

This chain joins TRBV7-9 and TRBJ2-4, with D maybe TRBD1 (6 bases). Trimming removed 7 bases at V and 0 bases at J, with 13 bases between. CDR3 length: 15 residues. The germline V gene encodes CDR1 SEHNR and CDR2 FQNEAQ (reference sequence). In nucleotides, the CDR3 is TGTGCCAGCACCCCACAGGGTACAGCCAAAAACATTCAGTACTTC. Translation gives CASTPQGTAKNIQYF.

This clone occurred once. The chain employs TRBV19 and TRBJ2-3; D might be TRBD2 (5 bases). The germline V gene has CDR1 LNHDA and CDR2 SQIVND (reference sequence). CDR3 length: 13 residues. Trimming cost V 9 bases and J 1 base, with 11 bases left between them. The DNA for the CDR3 is TGTGCCAGCGGACTTCTGGGCACAGATACGCAGTATTTT. Encoded protein: CASGLLGTDTQYF.

This clone was recorded only once. The chain has TRBV15 and TRBJ2-5; no definite D call. Trimming cost V 0 bases and J 4 bases, with 9 bases left between them. Looked up from germline, CDR1 is LNHNV and CDR2 is YYDKDF (reference sequence). The CDR3 is 14 amino acids. CDR3 sequence: CATSRDPSLETQYF. Here the CDR3 DNA reads TGTGCCACCAGCAGAGATCCCTCCCTAGAGACCCAGTACTTC.

The rearrangement uses TRBV6-5 and TRBJ1-1; 9 nucleotides align to TRBD1. Germline assignment: CDR1 MNHEY and CDR2 SVGAGI. The CDR3 runs to 15 residues. V shed 2 bases and J 2 bases; nucleotides not matched to a gene: 3. The CDR3 nucleotides read TGTGCCAGCAGTTACGGGGACAGGGCAAACACTGAAGCTTTCTTT. This sequence encodes CASSYGDRANTEAFF.

V gene TRBV12-3 or TRBV12-4 combines with J gene TRBJ1-5; D is ambiguous. Trimming took off 1 base at V and 4 bases at J, with 5 bases between the two ends. This CDR3 is built from 13 residues. DNA of the CDR3: TGTGCCAGCAGTTTAGGGCAGAATCAGCCCCAGCATTTT. Translating gives CASSLGQNQPQHF.

J is TRBJ2-2 and V is TRBV6-2 or TRBV6-3; D possibly corresponds to TRBD2 (7 bases). This CDR3 spans 17 amino acids. V lost 2 bases and J lost 3, with 16 bases in between. In germline, CDR1 is MNHEY, CDR2 SVGEGT. The CDR3: CASSYPRGRGDTGELFF. The CDR3 DNA reads as TGTGCCAGCAGTTACCCCCGGGGGAGGGGGGACACCGGGGAGCTGTTTTTT.

J is TRBJ2-2 and V is TRBV2; 9 bases match TRBD2. In germline, CDR1 is SNHLY, CDR2 FYNNEI. The CDR3 extends over 15 amino acids. The trim removed 3 bases at V and 2 bases at J, leaving 1 base unmatched. The chain's CDR3 is CASSETSGNTGELFF. The CDR3 region has the DNA TGTGCCAGCAGTGAGACTAGCGGAAACACCGGGGAGCTGTTTTTT.

The chain has TRBV7-2 and TRBJ2-1; 7 bases match TRBD2. Unmatched junction bases numbered 6, after V lost 5 bases and J lost 5 bases. The CDR3 is made up of 14 amino acids. From germline, CDR1 is SGHTA and CDR2 FQGNSA. The CDR3 DNA is TGTGCCAGCAGCGGGAGGGGTCTCCACAATGAGCAGTTCTTC. Amino acid sequence: CASSGRGLHNEQFF.

This chain joins TRBV9 and TRBJ2-1; perhaps TRBD2 as D (5 bases). Germline-derived CDR1 and CDR2 are SGDLS and YYNGEE. The CDR3 extends over 14 amino acids. V lost 0 bases, J lost 6 bases, and 10 bases lay in between. DNA of the CDR3: TGTGCCAGCAGCGTAGATGACCTAGCCAATGAGCAGTTCTTC. Residues: CASSVDDLANEQFF.

The V gene is TRBV30, the J gene TRBJ1-3, with a weak D call TRBD1 (5 bases). V lost 2 bases to trimming and J lost 0 bases, with 20 bases between them. The CDR3 consists of 18 residues. Germline-derived CDR1 and CDR2 are GTSNPN and SVGIG (reference sequence). Here the CDR3 reads CAWSIRGLLSNSGNTIYF. The CDR3 DNA follows: TGTGCCTGGAGTATAAGGGGTCTTCTTTCAAACTCTGGAAACACCATATATTTT.

This rearrangement joins TRBV13 to TRBJ2-5; D possibly corresponds to TRBD1 (6 bases). The length of the CDR3 is 14 residues. Trimming shortened V by 7 bases and J by 5 bases, and 17 bases separated the two germline ends. The germline V gene has CDR1 PRHDT and CDR2 FYEKMQ (reference sequence). CDR3 sequence: CASTRWGLKETQYF. CDR3 DNA: TGTGCCAGCACCCGGTGGGGGCTAAAGGAGACCCAGTACTTC.

This rearrangement joins TRBV29-1 to TRBJ2-3, with 10 bases fitting TRBD1. The V segment lost 6 bases and the J segment 3 bases; nucleotides outside the gene matches: 9. Germline assignment: CDR1 SQVTM and CDR2 ANQGSEA. The CDR3 runs 15 residues. This chain's CDR3 is CSVSGGDRGTDTQYF. The DNA of the CDR3 is TGCAGCGTCTCGGGGGGGGACAGGGGTACAGATACGCAGTATTTT.

The J gene is TRBJ1-2, the V gene TRBV29-1; D gene ambiguous. The CDR3 runs 13 residues. Germline V gives CDR1 SQVTM, CDR2 ANQGSEA. The germline V and J ends were trimmed by 5 bases and 7 bases, with 17 bases remaining between them. The CDR3 region is CSVTRAGSLGYTF. CDR3 bases: TGCAGCGTTACAAGGGCGGGGTCTCTTGGCTACACCTTC.

This chain connects TRBV10-3 to TRBJ1-1; 7 nucleotides agree with TRBD1. The V and J ends lost 5 bases and 0 bases, in that order; junction bases with no gene match: 3. Germline CDR1 and CDR2: ENHRY and SYGVKD. This CDR3 contains 14 residues. CDR3 residues: CAISPGQLNTEAFF. In nucleotides, the CDR3 is TGTGCCATCAGTCCGGGACAGCTGAACACTGAAGCTTTCTTT.

The chain has TRBV4-1 and TRBJ1-5; a possible D gene is TRBD1 (6 bases). This CDR3 has 16 amino acids. CDR1 and CDR2 from the germline V gene are MGHRA and YSYEKL. Trimming removed 4 bases from V and 5 bases from J, with 18 bases in between. Here the CDR3 reads CASSRVWGQRDQPQHF. In DNA, the CDR3 is TGCGCCAGCAGCCGAGTGTGGGGGCAGAGGGATCAGCCCCAGCATTTT.

The chain recombines TRBV3-1 (or the pseudogene TRBV3-2) with TRBJ1-2; TRBD1 matches at 7 bases. The CDR3 covers 14 residues. Germline loops: CDR1 LGHDT, CDR2 YNNKEL (reference sequence). The junction had 9 bases not matched to a gene; V was cut back by 4 bases and J by 7 bases. CDR3 sequence reads: CASSRQGGGSGYTF. In nucleotides, the CDR3 is TGTGCCAGCAGCCGTCAGGGGGGAGGTTCTGGCTACACCTTC.

As DNA, the CDR3 is TGTGCCAGCAGCCCCCTCAAGCTTATGAACACTGAAGCTTTCTTT. Its protein product is CASSPLKLMNTEAFF. V is TRBV7-9 and J is TRBJ1-1; D is ambiguous. The CDR3 totals 15 residues. The V gene lost 5 bases and the J gene lost 0 bases, with 13 bases spanning the gap. Germline V gives CDR1 SEHNR, CDR2 FQNEAQ (reference sequence).

This CDR3 is CASSMGRSEELFF. CDR3 nucleotides: TGTGCCAGTAGTATGGGGCGGAGCGAGGAGCTGTTTTTT. The genes are TRBV19 and TRBJ2-2; tentative D call: TRBD1 (5 bases). V lost 3 bases and J 10 bases, leaving 12 bases between the germline ends. CDR1 and CDR2 (germline): LNHDA, SQIVND (reference sequence). This CDR3 region has 13 residues.

The chain recombines TRBV2 with TRBJ1-1, with 8 bases matching TRBD1. With 6 bases clipped from V and 1 base from J, the junction kept 4 bases outside the gene matches. The germline gives CDR1 SNHLY, CDR2 FYNNEI. CDR3 length: 14 amino acids. CDR3 region: CASRTGQGNTEAFF. The CDR3 DNA reads TGTGCCAGCAGAACAGGACAGGGGAACACTGAAGCTTTCTTT. Variable domain in full (rest from reference TRBV2 and TRBJ1-1): EPEVTQTPSHQVTQMGQEVILRCVPISNHLYFYWYRQILGQKVEFLVSFYNNEISEKSEIFDDQFSVERPDGSNFTLKIRSTKLEDSAMYFCASRTGQGNTEAFFGQGTRLTVV.

The chain has TRBV6-5 and TRBJ1-2, with a possible D match to TRBD1 (5 bases). The CDR3 totals 15 residues. CDR1 is MNHEY, CDR2 SVGAGI, per germline. The V and J ends lost 0 bases and 3 bases respectively, with 11 bases between them. The CDR3 region is CASSYSKKGDYGYTF. CDR3 nucleotide sequence: TGTGCCAGCAGTTACTCGAAAAAAGGGGACTATGGCTACACCTTC.

The CDR3 spells CASSRRDTNRASASEAFF. In DNA form, the CDR3 reads TGTGCCAGCAGCAGACGAGACACTAACAGGGCTAGTGCGTCTGAAGCTTTCTTT. V is TRBV11-2 and J is TRBJ1-1, with D perhaps TRBD1 (6 bases). Germline CDR1 is SGHAT and CDR2 is FQNNGV. The CDR3 loop spans 18 amino acids. V gave up 5 bases and J gave up 6 bases, with 28 bases separating them.